Sequencing of this TCR beta chain was carried out in a study of T cells in Graves' hyperthyroidism and ophthalmopathy. Amplification targeted TCR beta CDR3 regions from RNA transcripts. The HTBI primer set was used in a first-round RT-PCR of the TCR CDR3. One entry per CDR3 protein, called by TCRdb with MiXCR from the multiplex PCR reads. The sample records around 250,000 distinct CDR3 sequences, 13% to 15% being singletons. Overall study results and limits: Most clonotypes that expanded in the thyroid above 0.001 also showed up in blood.

The germline V gene has CDR1 SGHKS and CDR2 YYEKEE (reference sequence). The junction had 6 bases not matched to a gene; V was cut back by 3 bases and J by 0 bases. The CDR3 is 16 residues long. Exclusion of patients followed from uncontrolled infection, other autoimmune disease, pregnancy or lactation. Blood was obtained at the first hyperthyroidism diagnosis, which preceded any ophthalmopathy symptoms. Isolation of PBMCs was performed on roughly 9 ml fresh peripheral blood. This clonotype has ten or more counts. Its antigen is unknown. The sequenced material came from blood. This sequence was found in a woman in her forties with Graves' hyperthyroidism that later progressed to Graves' ophthalmopathy. The V and J genes are TRBV5-5 and TRBJ2-1; 7 bases align to TRBD1. The CDR3 bases are TGTGCCAGCAGCTACCGACAGGGCTACTCCTACAATGAGCAGTTCTTC. Encoded protein: CASSYRQGYSYNEQFF.